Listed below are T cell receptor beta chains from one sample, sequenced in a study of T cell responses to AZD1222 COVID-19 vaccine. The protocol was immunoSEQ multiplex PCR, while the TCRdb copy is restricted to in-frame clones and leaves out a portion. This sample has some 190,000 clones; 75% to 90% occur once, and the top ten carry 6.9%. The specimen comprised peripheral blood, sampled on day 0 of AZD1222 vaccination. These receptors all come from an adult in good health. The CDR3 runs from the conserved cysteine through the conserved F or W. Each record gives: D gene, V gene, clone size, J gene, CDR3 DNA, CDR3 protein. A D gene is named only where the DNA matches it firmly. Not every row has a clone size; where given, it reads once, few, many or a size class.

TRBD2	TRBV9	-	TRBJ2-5	TGTGCCAGCAGCGCGACCTTGACTAGCGGGGGTGAGACCCAGTACTTC	CASSATLTSGGETQYF
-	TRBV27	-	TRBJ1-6	TGTGCCAGCAGTCCAACACGTTACTCCTATAATTCACCCCTCCACTTT	CASSPTRYSYNSPLHF
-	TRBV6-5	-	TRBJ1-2	TGTGCCAGCAGGGGGACCGAATCTAACTATGGCTACACCTTC	CASRGTESNYGYTF
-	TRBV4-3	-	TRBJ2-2	TGCGCCAGCAGCCAAGTTTCGAGTCCGATGAACACCGGGGAGCTGTTTTTT	CASSQVSSPMNTGELFF
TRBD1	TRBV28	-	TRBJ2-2	TGTGCCAGCAGTTTGGACAGGGGCGGAACCGGGGAGCTGTTTTTT	CASSLDRGGTGELFF
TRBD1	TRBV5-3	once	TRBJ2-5	TGTGCCAGAAGCTTGGGGCAGGGGGCGATGGGGAAAGAGACCCAGTACTTC	CARSLGQGAMGKETQYF
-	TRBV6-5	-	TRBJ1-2	TGTGCCAGCAGTTACTCGAGCCCGCCGAGGCACTATGGCTACACCTTC	CASSYSSPPRHYGYTF
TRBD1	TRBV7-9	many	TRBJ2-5	TGTGCCAGCCGCCAGGGGGAAGAGACCCAGTACTTC	CASRQGEETQYF
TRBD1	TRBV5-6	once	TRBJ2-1	TGTGCCAGCAGCTTACAGGGGGCTGGCAATGAGCAGTTCTTC	CASSLQGAGNEQFF
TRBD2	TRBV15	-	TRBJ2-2	TGTGCCACCAGCAGAGATTTAGCGGGGGGCCTCGGGGAGCTGTTTTTT	CATSRDLAGGLGELFF
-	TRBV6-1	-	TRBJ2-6	TGTGCCAGCAGTGAGAGGGAAAGGGCTGGGGCCAACGTCCTGACTTTC	CASSERERAGANVLTF
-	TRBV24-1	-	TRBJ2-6	TGTGCCACCAGGGGCTCTGGGGCCAACGTCCTGACTTTC	CATRGSGANVLTF
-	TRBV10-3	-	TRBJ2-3	TGTGCCATCAGTGAACCGGATTCAGCTAGCACAGATACGCAGTATTTT	CAISEPDSASTDTQYF
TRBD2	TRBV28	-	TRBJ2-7	TGTGCCAGCAGCCCTAGCGGGAAGAGCTCCTACGAGCAGTACTTC	CASSPSGKSSYEQYF
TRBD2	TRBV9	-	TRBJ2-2	TGTGCCAGCAGCGTAAAAACGACTAGCGGGGCCGGGGAGCTGTTTTTT	CASSVKTTSGAGELFF
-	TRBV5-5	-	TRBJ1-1	TGTGCCAGCAGCTTGGGGCATGGCGGGGACACTGAAGCTTTCTTT	CASSLGHGGDTEAFF
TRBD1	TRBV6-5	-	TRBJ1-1	TGTGCCAGCAGAAGGGACAGGGAATCTCTTGAAGCTTTCTTT	CASRRDRESLEAFF
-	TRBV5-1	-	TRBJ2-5	TGCGCCAGCAGCTCACAGGGGACTCAAGAGACCCAGTACTTC	CASSSQGTQETQYF
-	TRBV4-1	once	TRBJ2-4	TGCGCCAGCAGCCTGGTAGGGTTAGCCAAAAACATTCAGTACTTC	CASSLVGLAKNIQYF
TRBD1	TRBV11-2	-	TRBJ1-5	TGTGCCAGCAGCCGGACAGGGGCGGGTCAGCCCCAGCATTTT	CASSRTGAGQPQHF
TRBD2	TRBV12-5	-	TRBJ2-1	TGTGCTAGCGGAACTAGCGGGGGGTACAATGAGCAGTTCTTC	CASGTSGGYNEQFF
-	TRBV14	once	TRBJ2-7	TGTGCCAGCAGCTATCGTTCCCACACCTACGAGCAGTACTTC	CASSYRSHTYEQYF
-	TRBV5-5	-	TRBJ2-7	TGTGCCAGCAGCTCGACAAGATGGGGCTACGAGCAGTACTTC	CASSSTRWGYEQYF